This T cell receptor beta chain was sequenced in a study of TIL therapy for anti-PD-1-resistant metastatic lung cancer. Study background: By whole-exome sequencing, median non-synonymous tumor mutation burden was around 1.4 mutations per megabase.

This was the immunoSEQ v3 assay. The table came from immunoSEQ multiplex PCR; TCRdb's copy has only in-frame clones and leaves some out. The data contain about 26,000 clones, roughly 69% of them singletons. This clone was seen only a few times. Documented time point: pre-treatment sample, taken before nivolumab and TIL therapy. The tumor samples were excised metastases, mostly pleural nodules or supraclavicular lymph nodes. This specimen consisted of tumor tissue, obtained at baseline. This receptor was taken from a woman between 30 and 79 years old with non-small cell lung cancer.

The CDR3 sequence is CASKADTSNTEAFF. The CDR3 nucleotides read TGTGCCAGCAAGGCGGACACTTCGAACACTGAAGCTTTCTTT. The V call is TRBV4-2, the J call TRBJ1-1; D possibly corresponds to TRBD1 (5 bases). V lost 7 bases and J lost 1, with 13 bases in between. The CDR3 length is 14 residues. Germline V lookup: CDR1 LGHNA, CDR2 YNFKEQ.